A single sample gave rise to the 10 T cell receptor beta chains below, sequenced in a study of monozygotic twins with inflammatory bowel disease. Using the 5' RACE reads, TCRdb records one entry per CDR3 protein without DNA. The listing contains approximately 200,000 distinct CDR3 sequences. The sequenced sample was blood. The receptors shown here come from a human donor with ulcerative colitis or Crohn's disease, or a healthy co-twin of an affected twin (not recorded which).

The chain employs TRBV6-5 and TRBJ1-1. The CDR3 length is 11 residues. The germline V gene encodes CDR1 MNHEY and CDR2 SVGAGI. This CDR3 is CASSYGPQAFF.

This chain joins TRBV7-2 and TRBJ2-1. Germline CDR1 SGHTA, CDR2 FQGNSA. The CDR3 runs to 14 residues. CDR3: CASSFHSQYNEQFF.

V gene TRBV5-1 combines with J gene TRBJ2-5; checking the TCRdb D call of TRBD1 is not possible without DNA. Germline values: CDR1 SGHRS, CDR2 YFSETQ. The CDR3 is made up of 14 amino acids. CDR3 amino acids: CASNPGQPQETQYF.

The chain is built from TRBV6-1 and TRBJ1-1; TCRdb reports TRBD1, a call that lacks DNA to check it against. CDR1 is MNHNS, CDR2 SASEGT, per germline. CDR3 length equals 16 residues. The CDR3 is CASSEPRQGDRTEAFF.

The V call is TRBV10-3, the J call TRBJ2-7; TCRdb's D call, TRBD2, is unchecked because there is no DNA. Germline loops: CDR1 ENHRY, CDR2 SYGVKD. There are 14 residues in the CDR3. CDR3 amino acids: CAISRLAGEGEQYF.

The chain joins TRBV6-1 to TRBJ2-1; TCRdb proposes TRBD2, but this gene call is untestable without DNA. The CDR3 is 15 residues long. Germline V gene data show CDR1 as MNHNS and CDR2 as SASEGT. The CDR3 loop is CASSPLAGSWSEQFF.

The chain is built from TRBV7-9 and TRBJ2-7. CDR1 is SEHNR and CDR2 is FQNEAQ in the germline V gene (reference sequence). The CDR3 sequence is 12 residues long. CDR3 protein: CASSLAAHEQYF.

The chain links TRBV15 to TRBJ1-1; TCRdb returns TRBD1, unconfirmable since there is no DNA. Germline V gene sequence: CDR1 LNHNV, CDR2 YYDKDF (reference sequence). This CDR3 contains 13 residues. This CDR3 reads CATSRGTATEAFF.

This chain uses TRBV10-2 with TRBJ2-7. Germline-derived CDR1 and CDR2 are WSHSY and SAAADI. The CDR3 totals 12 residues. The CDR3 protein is CASRDGSYEQYF.

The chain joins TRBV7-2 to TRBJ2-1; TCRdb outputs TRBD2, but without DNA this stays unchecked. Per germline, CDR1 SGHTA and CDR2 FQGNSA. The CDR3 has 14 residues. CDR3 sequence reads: CASGLAGGYNEQFF.